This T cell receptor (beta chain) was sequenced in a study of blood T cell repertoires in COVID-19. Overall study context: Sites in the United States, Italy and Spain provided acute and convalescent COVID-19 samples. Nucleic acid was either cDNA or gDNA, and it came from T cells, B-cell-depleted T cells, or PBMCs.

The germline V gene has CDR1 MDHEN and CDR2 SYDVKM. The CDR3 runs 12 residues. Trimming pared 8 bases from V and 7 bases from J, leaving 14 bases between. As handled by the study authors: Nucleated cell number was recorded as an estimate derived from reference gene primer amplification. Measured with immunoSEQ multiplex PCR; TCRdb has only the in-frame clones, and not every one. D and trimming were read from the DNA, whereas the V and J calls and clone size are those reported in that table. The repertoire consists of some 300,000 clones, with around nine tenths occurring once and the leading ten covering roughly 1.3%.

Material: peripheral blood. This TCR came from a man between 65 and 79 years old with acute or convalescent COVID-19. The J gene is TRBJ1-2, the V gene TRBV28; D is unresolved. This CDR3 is CASSYAGSGYTF. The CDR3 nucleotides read TGTGCCAGCTCCTACGCGGGGTCTGGCTACACCTTC.